Listed below are T cell receptor beta chains from one sample, sequenced in a study of blood T cell repertoires in COVID-19. TCRdb keeps only in-frame clones here, not all; method: immunoSEQ multiplex PCR. The sample has around 260,000 clones, approximately 87% seen once. Sequencing was performed on peripheral blood. These receptors were taken from a woman aged 45 to 65 with acute or convalescent COVID-19. CDR3s leave out the opening cysteine and the closing phenylalanine or tryptophan. Fields, in order: J gene, V gene, CDR3 protein.

>TRBJ2-1|TRBV7-3
ASSRLAGASYNEQF
>TRBJ2-3|TRBV9
ASSPRGASDTDTQY
>TRBJ2-3|TRBV5-1
ASSLSLERESTDTQY
>TRBJ1-1|TRBV7-3
ASRITGQNTEAF
>TRBJ2-7|TRBV7-9
ASSLGAGHSYEQY
>TRBJ1-3|TRBV18
ASSPPQDSGNTIY
>TRBJ2-6|TRBV7-9
ASSLGEAAGANVLT
>TRBJ2-7|TRBV7-8
ASKAGGNSYEQY
>TRBJ2-5|TRBV2
ASSESLGQETQY
>TRBJ1-5|TRBV29-1
SVQVYSNQPQH
>TRBJ2-1|TRBV21-1
ASSKGEGRGLYNEQF
>TRBJ1-5|TRBV5-4
ASSRQGDQPQH
>TRBJ1-1|TRBV3-1/TRBV3-2
ASSQPGQRTTEAF
>TRBJ2-1|TRBV5-1
ASSLYLLAGVGYNEQF
>TRBJ1-4|TRBV6-1
ASSEGTVNEKLF
>TRBJ1-1|TRBV24-1
ATSDPGTEAF
>TRBJ2-2|TRBV7-2
ASSFRSSANTGELF
>TRBJ2-7|TRBV28
ASRWQNSYEQY
>TRBJ1-3|TRBV28
ASSLFREGGNTIY
>TRBJ2-2|TRBV18
ASSPRDRLSGELF
>TRBJ1-1|TRBV12-3/TRBV12-4
ASSLQVTDEAF